The T cell receptor (beta chain) described here comes from a study of blood T cell repertoires in COVID-19. Germline CDR1 SGHAT, CDR2 FQNNGV. The V end was cut by 0 bases, the J end by 11 bases, with 11 bases between. CDR3 length: 13 residues. Data came from immunoSEQ multiplex PCR; TCRdb stores just in-frame clones and leaves some out. The sample has 68,000 or so clones; 75% to 90% are singletons. Sequencing input: peripheral blood. J is TRBJ2-1 and V is TRBV11-2, with D unclear. This clonotype originated in a man aged 45-65 years with active COVID-19. This CDR3 is CASSLDIQAQQFF. DNA for the CDR3: TGTGCCAGCAGCTTAGATATTCAAGCCCAGCAGTTCTTC.